A selection of T cell receptor beta chains follows, all from one sample in a study of blood T cell repertoires in COVID-19. Some clones are missing from TCRdb's copy, which holds only in-frame ones; the method was immunoSEQ multiplex PCR. The profile shows about 200,000 clones, 86% of them singletons. Source material: peripheral blood. The source of these receptors is a woman in her 70s with acute or convalescent COVID-19. CDR3s include the opening cysteine and the closing phenylalanine or tryptophan. D genes are given only for firm matches. Some rows mark clone size as missing; the rest say once, few, many or name a class of expanded clone.

CASSLGLGEKLFF TGTGCCAGCAGCCTCGGCCTCGGGGAAAAACTGTTTTTT TRBJ1-4 - TRBV7-3 -
CASSVAASGGANTGELFF TGCGCCAGCAGTGTGGCGGCTAGCGGGGGCGCGAACACCGGGGAGCTGTTTTTT TRBJ2-2 TRBD2 TRBV10-2 -
CASSIRGGRQETQYF TGTGCCAGTAGTATCCGGGGCGGGAGACAAGAGACCCAGTACTTC TRBJ2-5 TRBD2 TRBV19 -
CATSEPGQLSNQPQHF TGTGCCACCAGTGAACCTGGACAACTGAGCAATCAGCCCCAGCATTTT TRBJ1-5 - TRBV24-1 -
CASSLFSINGGELFF TGTGCCAGCTCACTCTTTAGTATCAACGGCGGGGAGCTGTTTTTT TRBJ2-2 - TRBV18 -
CASSLGQGARLTEAFF TGTGCCAGCAGTCTGGGACAGGGGGCGCGTCTGACTGAAGCTTTCTTT TRBJ1-1 TRBD1 TRBV27 -
CASSRGEGSGNTIYF TGCGCCAGCAGCCGGGGAGAGGGCTCTGGAAACACCATATATTTT TRBJ1-3 - TRBV5-1 -
CASSFSGTVEAFF TGTGCCAGCAGTTTCTCCGGGACAGTAGAAGCTTTCTTT TRBJ1-1 TRBD1 TRBV27 -
CATRTGRRNEKLFF TGTGCCACCAGAACAGGAAGAAGAAATGAAAAACTGTTTTTT TRBJ1-4 - TRBV6-5 -
CASSFRRAGDEQFF TGCGCCAGCAGCTTTCGTCGAGCGGGAGATGAGCAGTTCTTC TRBJ2-1 TRBD2 TRBV5-1 -
CATSDSAPGGQPQHF TGTGCCACCAGTGATTCCGCCCCGGGGGGACAGCCCCAGCATTTT TRBJ1-5 - TRBV24-1 -
CASRASGSAGETQYF TGTGCCAGCAGGGCTAGCGGGAGTGCCGGAGAGACCCAGTACTTC TRBJ2-5 TRBD2 TRBV28 once
CASSLQPGAYNSPLHF TGTGCCAGCAGTTTACAACCCGGGGCCTATAATTCACCCCTCCACTTT TRBJ1-6 - TRBV28 -
CSALNNEQFF TGCAGTGCTCTAAACAATGAGCAGTTCTTC TRBJ2-1 - TRBV20-1 -
CASSFASSGHYGYTF TGTGCCAGCAGTTTTGCCTCTTCAGGGCACTATGGCTACACCTTC TRBJ1-2 - TRBV6-5 -
CALGLRTGLWETQYF TGTGCGCTTGGCCTAAGGACAGGGCTGTGGGAGACCCAGTACTTC TRBJ2-5 TRBD1 TRBV6-5 once
CASRSGTLSPEAFF TGTGCCAGCAGATCCGGGACTCTTTCTCCTGAAGCTTTCTTT TRBJ1-1 - TRBV6-5 once
CASSQTSAEQETQYF TGTGCCAGCAGCCAAACTAGCGCTGAACAAGAGACCCAGTACTTC TRBJ2-5 TRBD2 TRBV3-1/TRBV3-2 -
CASSVQQGGTEAFF TGTGCCAGCAGTGTACAGCAAGGAGGCACTGAAGCTTTCTTT TRBJ1-1 - TRBV28 -
CASSRLGTSGRAYEQYF TGTGCCAGCAGCCGATTGGGGACTAGCGGGAGGGCCTACGAGCAGTACTTC TRBJ2-7 TRBD2 TRBV6-6 -
CASSLQGTSGYEQYF TGTGCCAGCAGCTTACAGGGGACTAGCGGTTACGAGCAGTACTTC TRBJ2-7 TRBD2 TRBV7-3 -
CASSSGLAEGNEQYF TGCGCCAGCAGCTCTGGACTAGCAGAAGGGAACGAGCAGTACTTC TRBJ2-7 TRBD2 TRBV5-1 -
CASTRTGMNTEAFF TGTGCCAGCACCCGAACAGGAATGAACACTGAAGCTTTCTTT TRBJ1-1 - TRBV6-5 -
CASSLDFDSGYTF TGTGCCAGCAGTTTGGACTTTGACTCTGGCTACACCTTC TRBJ1-2 - TRBV28 -
CASSPRLGSSYNEQFF TGTGCCAGCAGCCCACGTTTGGGGAGCTCCTACAATGAGCAGTTCTTC TRBJ2-1 - TRBV9 -
CASSLGELAGFEQFF TGTGCCAGCTCCCTGGGCGAACTAGCGGGCTTTGAGCAGTTCTTC TRBJ2-1 TRBD2 TRBV18 once
CASSLGDIYEQYF TGTGCCAGCAGCCTCGGGGACATATACGAGCAGTACTTC TRBJ2-7 - TRBV3-1/TRBV3-2 -
CASSPRLAQETQYF TGCGCCAGCAGCCCTCGACTAGCCCAAGAGACCCAGTACTTC TRBJ2-5 TRBD2 TRBV4-1 -
CATSRAGTLAYEQYF TGTGCCACCAGCAGAGCCGGGACTCTAGCCTACGAGCAGTACTTC TRBJ2-7 - TRBV15 -
CASSLGSMHTEAFF TGTGCCAGCAGCCTAGGGTCTATGCACACTGAAGCTTTCTTT TRBJ1-1 - TRBV7-9 -
CASSYRQGSSYNEQFF TGCGCCAGCAGCTATAGACAGGGAAGTTCCTACAATGAGCAGTTCTTC TRBJ2-1 TRBD1 TRBV5-1 -
CASSPAAEQFF TGTGCCAGCAGTCCCGCAGCGGAGCAGTTCTTC TRBJ2-1 - TRBV2 -
CSALGSYGYTF TGCAGCGCCCTGGGCTCCTATGGCTACACCTTC TRBJ1-2 - TRBV29-1 -
CASSSQQGARNSPLHF TGTGCCAGCAGTTCCCAACAGGGGGCTAGGAATTCACCCCTCCACTTT TRBJ1-6 TRBD1 TRBV6-5 -
CASRGLAGDEQYF TGCGCCAGCAGAGGACTAGCGGGGGACGAGCAGTACTTC TRBJ2-7 TRBD2 TRBV10-2 -
CASSVEAGGTTDTQYF TGTGCCAGCAGCGTAGAAGCGGGGGGTACCACAGATACGCAGTATTTT TRBJ2-3 TRBD2 TRBV9 -
CASSFRGTGELFF TGTGCCAGCAGCTTTCGGGGCACCGGGGAGCTGTTTTTT TRBJ2-2 - TRBV5-4 -
CASSQEGRRLGTGNTEAFF TGCGCCAGCAGCCAAGAAGGTCGGAGGTTAGGAACCGGGAACACTGAAGCTTTCTTT TRBJ1-1 - TRBV4-1 few
CATTIDCAVLQGAWQYF TGTGCCACCACCATAGATTGTGCGGTGTTACAGGGAGCTTGGCAGTACTTC TRBJ2-7 - TRBV21-1 few
CASSSSGSSYEQYF TGTGCCAGCAGTTCCTCAGGAAGCTCCTACGAGCAGTACTTC TRBJ2-7 - TRBV28 -
CASSLAGGLYNEQFF TGTGCCAGCAGCTTAGCGGGAGGGTTATACAATGAGCAGTTCTTC TRBJ2-1 TRBD2 TRBV11-3 -
CSVKPGTANTEAFF TGCAGCGTAAAACCCGGGACTGCAAACACTGAAGCTTTCTTT TRBJ1-1 - TRBV29-1 -